This T cell receptor beta chain originates from a study of CD8 T cells in Susac syndrome. Reverse transcription of about 0.45 to 1 ug RNA was performed with random hexamers. Amplification of TCR beta CDR3 by immunoSEQ multiplex PCR spanned 54 Vbeta and 13 Jbeta. TCRdb recomputed calls from the immunoSEQ multiplex PCR reads with MiXCR, one row per CDR3 protein. This sample has some 260,000 distinct CDR3 sequences; approximately 84% occur once, and the top ten carry 0.11%. CDR1 and CDR2 (germline): DFQATT, SNEGSKA (reference sequence). V lost 3 bases and J 4 bases, leaving 13 bases between the germline ends. The CDR3 has 14 residues.

The TCR was taken from a human donor with multiple sclerosis. The sample was CD8+ T cells from PBMCs. The chain links TRBV20-1 to TRBJ1-3, with a possible D match to TRBD1 (6 bases). The CDR3 sequence: CSARGADPGNTIYF. CDR3 DNA: TGCAGTGCTAGGGGGGCTGATCCAGGAAACACCATATATTTT.